Sequencing of this T cell receptor (beta chain) was carried out in a study of T cells in tuberculosis. Study-level points and caveats: Low-affinity CD1B-GMM tetramer-binding T cells may have been missed.

The data were produced by immunoSEQ multiplex PCR, yet TCRdb's version contains in-frame clones alone and is incomplete. Counted here are 50,000 to 65,000 clones, nearly 90% occurring once; the ten biggest clones make up 21%. Deletions cut 5 bases from V and 3 bases from J, with 19 bases between. The CDR3 loop spans 15 amino acids. Germline CDR1 GTSNPN, CDR2 SVGIG (reference sequence). Cells were sorted from thawed PBMC rested overnight and stained with GMM-loaded CD1B tetramer, viability dye and anti-CD3. The CD1B tetramers carried C32 glucose monomycolate purified from Rhodococcus equi. Before cryopreservation, the sorted PBMC lost their CD14-expressing monocytes. From each donor, some 91,000 tetramer-negative cells were sorted.

This chain uses TRBV30 with TRBJ1-2; no clear D gene. Sequences were obtained from CD1b-GMM tetramer-negative cells sorted from PBMCs. The origin of this receptor is an adult woman with latent tuberculosis. The chain's CDR3 is CAWEPGVGSHYGYTF. As DNA, the CDR3 is TGTGCCTGGGAACCCGGGGTAGGGTCTCACTATGGCTACACCTTC.